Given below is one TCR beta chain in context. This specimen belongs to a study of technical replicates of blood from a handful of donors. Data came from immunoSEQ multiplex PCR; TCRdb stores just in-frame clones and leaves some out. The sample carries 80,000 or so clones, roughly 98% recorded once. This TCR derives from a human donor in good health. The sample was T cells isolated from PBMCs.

DNA for the CDR3: TGTGCCAGCTGCGAGGTCTCGAGCTCTGGAAACACCATATATTTT. As protein: CASCEVSSSGNTIYF. The chain employs TRBV7-2 and TRBJ1-3; no firm D call. The CDR3 has 15 amino acids. The ends were cut back, 8 bases at V and 0 bases at J, with 14 bases in the middle. Germline CDR1 SGHTA, CDR2 FQGNSA.